Listed below are T cell receptor beta chains from one sample, sequenced in a study of response to subunit inactivated influenza vaccine. TCRdb fed the RT-PCR reads into MiXCR, producing one record per CDR3 protein. The sample records some 800,000 distinct CDR3 sequences, about 20% being singletons. The sequencing here drew on PBMCs from blood, taken 5 days after vaccination. Receptor source: a man in his fifties who received an inactivated influenza vaccine. Both conserved end residues are trimmed from each CDR3.

CDR3 protein	V gene
ASRHFGGPQETQY	TRBV6-1
ASSFSSGRGSEQF	TRBV11-2
ASSLMGLADNEQF	TRBV7-2
ASSIGQDIDNSPLH	TRBV5-1
ASSLEVGQMNTGELF	TRBV7-6
SATTGRGMGYGYT	TRBV20-1
ASSPSLAGVPYEQY	TRBV5-1
ASSSRVLYEQY	TRBV19
ASSESRANTIY	TRBV10-2
AISGGQGRDTGELF	TRBV10-3
ASSLGTSGRYNEQF	TRBV5-1
ASSLGRIPDTQY	TRBV5-1
ASSYGTGDYGYT	TRBV6-5
ASSLNSQGGKPNYGYT	TRBV11-1
ASTGTAHQPQH	TRBV2